A single sample is the source of the 12 T cell receptor beta chains below, sequenced in a study of shared clonotypes between healthy human individuals. Naive CD8 cells lacked CD45RO and underwent positive selection for CCR7, leaving out terminally differentiated effector memory CD45RA+ cells. Only in-frame clones appear in the TCRdb table, and some are missing; sequencing was by immunoSEQ multiplex PCR. The data show about 1.9 million clones, around 93% seen once. Source material: naive CD8+ T cells from PBMCs. Source of these receptors: a man between 18 and 35 years old in good health. Some clones in this sample may be carry-over from other donors' samples.

This clone was seen once. The chain has TRBV19 and TRBJ1-5; 9 nucleotides agree with TRBD1. The CDR3 contains 15 residues. After removal of 3 bases from V and 7 bases from J, the junction contained 7 bases not matched to a gene. Per the germline V gene, CDR1 is LNHDA and CDR2 is SQIVND (reference sequence). The CDR3 nucleotides read TGTGCCAGTAGTATTGGGACAGGGAGGGGACAGCCCCAGCATTTT. Residues: CASSIGTGRGQPQHF.

V is TRBV27 and J is TRBJ1-1; D possibly corresponds to TRBD1 (6 bases). V shed 6 bases and J shed 3 bases, with 14 bases lying between them. Germline V gives CDR1 MNHEY, CDR2 SMNVEV (reference sequence). The length of the CDR3 is 14 residues. CDR3 nucleotide sequence: TGTGCCAGCAGACAAGGAGGGGGATACACTGAAGCTTTCTTT. As protein: CASRQGGGYTEAFF.

This clone was detected once. The chain joins TRBV28 to TRBJ2-7; D uncertain. Trimming removed 3 bases at V and 6 bases at J, with 9 bases between. Looked up from germline, CDR1 is MDHEN and CDR2 is SYDVKM. This CDR3 is 12 amino acids long. The CDR3 sequence: CASSFAWGEQYF. In DNA form, the CDR3 reads TGTGCCAGCAGTTTCGCGTGGGGCGAGCAGTACTTC.

This clone was observed once. The rearrangement joins TRBV5-1 to TRBJ2-7, with TRBD1 as a possible D gene (6 bases). Germline V CDR1 and CDR2: SGHRS, YFSETQ. The CDR3 consists of 13 residues. Trimming removed 7 bases from V and 0 bases from J, with 11 bases in between. CDR3 region: CASRRDTSYEQYF. In DNA, the CDR3 is TGCGCCAGCCGACGGGACACCTCCTACGAGCAGTACTTC.

A single count supports this clone. The chain joins TRBV29-1 to TRBJ2-1; weak D call: TRBD2 (7 bases). The germline CDR1 and CDR2 sequences are SQVTM and ANQGSEA. V lost 7 bases, J lost 10 bases, and 26 bases lay in between. The CDR3 runs 15 residues. The CDR3 DNA follows: TGCAGCGCCGTTGGGGGGGCTCTTAGCGGGCGAGAGCAGTTCTTC. It translates to CSAVGGALSGREQFF.

V gene TRBV13 combines with J gene TRBJ1-1; D is undetermined. The CDR3 contains 14 residues. Germline lookup yields CDR1 PRHDT and CDR2 FYEKMQ (reference sequence). V lost 5 bases and J 6 bases, leaving 16 bases between the germline ends. CDR3 amino acids: CASSNGRSRAEAFF. CDR3 sequence (DNA): TGTGCCAGCAGCAACGGACGGTCGAGGGCTGAAGCTTTCTTT.

The V call is TRBV7-3, the J call TRBJ2-3; D may be TRBD2 (6 bases). Germline V gene data show CDR1 as SGHTA and CDR2 as FQGTGA. V was pared by 5 bases and J by 6 bases, with 21 bases between. This CDR3 has 16 residues. This CDR3 reads CASSPGVAKSGDTQYF. For the CDR3, the DNA is TGTGCCAGCAGCCCGGGGGTAGCCAAGAGTGGGGATACGCAGTATTTT.

The chain links TRBV29-1 to TRBJ1-1; D remains ambiguous. V gave up 0 bases and J gave up 7 bases, with 15 bases separating them. The V gene's germline CDR1 is SQVTM and CDR2 ANQGSEA. This CDR3 comprises 14 residues. The CDR3 protein is CSVEDSWPVREAFF. As DNA, the CDR3 is TGCAGCGTTGAAGATTCCTGGCCAGTTCGTGAAGCTTTCTTT.

This chain joins TRBV7-6 and TRBJ2-7, with D maybe TRBD1 (5 bases). Trimming took 1 base from V and 7 from J, leaving 14 bases between them. The CDR3 has 14 residues. Germline CDR1 reads SGHVS; CDR2 reads FNYEAQ. CDR3 in amino acids: CASSLEWGKQEQYF. DNA for the CDR3: TGTGCCAGCAGCTTAGAATGGGGCAAACAGGAGCAGTACTTC.

This rearrangement joins TRBV6-1 to TRBJ2-5; D remains ambiguous. V was cut by 3 bases and J by 2 bases, with 19 bases left in between. Germline V lookup: CDR1 MNHNS, CDR2 SASEGT. CDR3 length equals 17 residues. The CDR3 reads CASSEKGVVGPQETQYF. DNA of the CDR3: TGTGCCAGCAGTGAGAAAGGCGTTGTAGGACCGCAAGAGACCCAGTACTTC.

The chain carries TRBV28 and TRBJ2-7, with 9 bases matching TRBD2. V was clipped by 6 bases and J by 6 bases; unmatched bases: 15. The CDR3 is 16 amino acids. Looked up from germline, CDR1 is MDHEN and CDR2 is SYDVKM. The CDR3 spells CASSPWGIAGVGEQYF. The CDR3 DNA is TGTGCCAGCAGCCCTTGGGGGATAGCGGGAGTTGGCGAGCAGTACTTC.

The chain recombines TRBV5-5 with TRBJ1-5; D call uncertain. This CDR3 spans 17 amino acids. The V and J ends lost 0 bases and 0 bases respectively, with 13 bases between them. Germline V CDR1 and CDR2: SGHKS, YYEKEE (reference sequence). The CDR3 sequence is CASSLAVGGYSNQPQHF. DNA of the CDR3: TGTGCCAGCAGCTTGGCGGTTGGTGGGTATAGCAATCAGCCCCAGCATTTT.